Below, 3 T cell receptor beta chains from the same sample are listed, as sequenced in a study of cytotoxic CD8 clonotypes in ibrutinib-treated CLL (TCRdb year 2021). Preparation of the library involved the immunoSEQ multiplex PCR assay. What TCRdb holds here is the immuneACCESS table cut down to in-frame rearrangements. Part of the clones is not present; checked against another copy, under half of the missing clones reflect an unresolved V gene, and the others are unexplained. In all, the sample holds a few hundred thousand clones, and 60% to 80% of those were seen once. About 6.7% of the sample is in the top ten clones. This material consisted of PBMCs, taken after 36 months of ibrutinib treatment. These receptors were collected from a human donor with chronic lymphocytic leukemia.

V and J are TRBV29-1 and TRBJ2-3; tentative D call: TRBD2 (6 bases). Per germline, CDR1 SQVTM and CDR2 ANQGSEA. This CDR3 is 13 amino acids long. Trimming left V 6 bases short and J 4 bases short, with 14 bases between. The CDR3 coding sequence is TGCAGCGTGGGGGGTCCCCAGGCAGATACGCAGTATTTT. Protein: CSVGGPQADTQYF.

The CDR3 nucleotides read TGTGCCAGCAATCAGCTAGCGGGGGTTCACGAGCAGTACTTC. Residues: CASNQLAGVHEQYF. The rearrangement uses TRBV6-5 and TRBJ2-7, with 10 bases matching TRBD2. Germline loops: CDR1 MNHEY, CDR2 SVGAGI. V was pared by 7 bases and J by 5 bases, with 8 bases of the junction left unmatched. There are 14 residues in the CDR3.

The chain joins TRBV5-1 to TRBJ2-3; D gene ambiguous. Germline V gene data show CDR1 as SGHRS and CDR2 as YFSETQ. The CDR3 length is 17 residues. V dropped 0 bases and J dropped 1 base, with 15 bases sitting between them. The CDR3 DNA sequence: TGCGCCAGCAGCTTGGCCCAGGCCGGCACTGGCACAGATACGCAGTATTTT. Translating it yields CASSLAQAGTGTDTQYF.